A selection of T cell receptor beta chains follows, all from one sample in a study of regulatory T cells in long-lasting Graves disease. One entry per CDR3 protein results from TCRdb running MiXCR on the multiplex PCR reads. Seen here are over 500,000 distinct CDR3 sequences, less than 20% observed once, and the top ten hold under 20%. In addition, the sample was reused for a study of T cells in Graves' hyperthyroidism and ophthalmopathy.

The source material was peripheral blood mononuclear cells (PBMCs), sampled at new diagnosis, from a patient treated with antithyroid drugs. These receptors were taken from a woman aged 25-40 years with Graves disease. CDR3s include the opening cysteine and the closing phenylalanine or tryptophan. A D gene is named only where the DNA matches it firmly. Where a row states a size, it is once, few, many or the class of an expanded clone; other rows omit it.

>TRBV28|many|NA|TRBJ2-1
CASSLLLRSTTYNEQFF
TGTGCCAGCAGTCTTCTACTCAGGTCTACTACCTACAATGAGCAGTTCTTC
>TRBV27|few|NA|TRBJ2-1
CASRRRDPDEQFF
TGTGCCAGCAGGCGGAGAGATCCGGATGAGCAGTTCTTC
>TRBV12-3/TRBV12-4|many|TRBD1|TRBJ1-4
CASRDRDDREKLFF
TGTGCCAGCAGAGACAGGGACGATCGCGAAAAACTGTTTTTT
>TRBV10-1|many|TRBD2|TRBJ2-1
CASSEGSGRGEQFF
TGCGCCAGCAGTGAAGGTAGCGGGAGGGGTGAGCAGTTCTTC
>TRBV11-2|NA|NA|TRBJ1-3
CGTRGPLPGNTIYF
TGTGGAACCCGGGGGCCCCTCCCTGGAAACACCATATATTTT
>TRBV4-1|NA|NA|TRBJ2-7
CASSQDTGPYEQYF
TGCGCCAGCAGCCAAGATACAGGCCCCTACGAGCAGTACTTC
>TRBV7-6|NA|NA|TRBJ1-1
CASSKKHHSVMNTEAFF
TGTGCCAGCAGCAAGAAACACCACTCGGTAATGAACACTGAAGCTTTCTTT
>TRBV19|NA|NA|TRBJ1-6
CASTGGTLNSPLHF
TGTGCCAGTACCGGCGGGACGCTTAATTCACCCCTCCACTTT
>TRBV30|few|NA|TRBJ1-5
CAWSPGSNQPQHF
TGTGCCTGGAGTCCCGGTAGCAATCAGCCCCAGCATTTT
>TRBV27|many|NA|TRBJ2-2
CASSRGIFPGELFF
TGTGCCAGCAGTCGAGGGATTTTTCCCGGGGAGCTGTTTTTT
>TRBV19|NA|NA|TRBJ2-1
CASSIGAQRIF
TGTGCCAGTAGTATAGGGGCCCAGAGGATCTTC
>TRBV27|many|TRBD1|TRBJ1-2
CASSSYRGRNYGYTF
TGTGCCAGCAGTTCTTACAGGGGTCGTAACTATGGCTACACCTTC
>TRBV19|NA|NA|TRBJ2-1
CASSIPGYNEQFF
TGTGCCAGTAGTATCCCAGGATACAATGAGCAGTTCTTC
>TRBV6-1|few|NA|TRBJ1-6
CASQNTQISPLHF
TGTGCCAGCCAGAACACCCAGATTTCTCCCCTCCACTTT
>TRBV9|few|NA|TRBJ2-3
CASSVYPPSSDTQYF
TGTGCCAGCAGCGTATATCCACCCTCGTCAGATACGCAGTATTTT
>TRBV29-1|NA|NA|TRBJ2-3
CSVRRGTDTQYF
TGCAGCGTACGTCGAGGCACAGATACGCAGTATTTT
>TRBV19|NA|TRBD1|TRBJ1-5
CASSIVQGGQPQHF
TGTGCCAGTAGTATTGTACAGGGGGGGCAGCCCCAGCATTTT
>TRBV6-5|many|NA|TRBJ1-1
CASSYSGGTEAFF
TGTGCCAGCAGTTACTCGGGTGGTACTGAAGCTTTCTTT
>TRBV6-1|few|TRBD1|TRBJ1-5
CASEFRDRGNQPQHF
TGTGCCAGCGAATTTAGGGACAGGGGCAATCAGCCCCAGCATTTT
>TRBV15|few|NA|TRBJ1-2
CATSRGITTDYGYTF
TGTGCCACCAGCAGAGGAATTACAACCGACTATGGCTACACCTTC
>TRBV29-1|many|TRBD1|TRBJ2-5
CSVGTGTRGTQYF
TGCAGCGTTGGGACAGGAACAAGGGGGACCCAGTACTTC
>TRBV7-9|many|TRBD2|TRBJ2-1
CASSLALSGRWHEQFF
TGTGCCAGCAGCTTAGCGCTGAGCGGGAGGTGGCATGAGCAGTTCTTC
>TRBV7-9|NA|TRBD1|TRBJ1-2
CASSPGTGVNGYTF
TGTGCCAGCAGCCCCGGGACAGGGGTAAACGGCTACACCTTC
>TRBV24-1|NA|NA|TRBJ2-2
CATSVPYTGELFF
TGTGCCACCAGTGTCCCCTACACCGGGGAGCTGTTTTTT
>TRBV9|few|TRBD1|TRBJ1-2
CASSVAPWTGEGSGYTF
TGTGCCAGCAGCGTAGCTCCATGGACAGGGGAAGGGAGTGGCTACACCTTC
>TRBV10-3|many|NA|TRBJ1-3
CAISERVHSGNTIYF
TGTGCCATCAGTGAGAGGGTTCACTCTGGAAACACCATATATTTT
>TRBV20-1|few|NA|TRBJ2-6
CSARGVDHSSSGANVLTF
TGCAGTGCTAGGGGGGTAGACCATTCCAGCTCTGGGGCCAACGTCCTGACTTTC
>TRBV6-1|many|NA|TRBJ2-1
CASSAPPAEREQFF
TGTGCCAGCAGTGCCCCACCGGCAGAGCGGGAGCAGTTCTTC
>TRBV15|NA|TRBD1|TRBJ2-1
CATSRATGEALREQFF
TGTGCCACCAGCAGAGCGACAGGGGAAGCTCTACGTGAGCAGTTCTTC
>TRBV5-1|many|NA|TRBJ2-1
CASSYSGTGDGSYNEQFF
TGCGCCAGCAGCTACTCCGGGACGGGGGACGGCTCCTACAATGAGCAGTTCTTC
>TRBV7-2|many|TRBD1|TRBJ2-7
CASSFGGTGTLKQYF
TGTGCCAGCAGCTTTGGGGGGACAGGGACCCTAAAGCAGTACTTC
>TRBV5-5|NA|NA|TRBJ1-1
CASSSGYGAEAFF
TGTGCCAGCAGCTCCGGGTACGGCGCTGAAGCTTTCTTT
>TRBV28|many|TRBD1|TRBJ1-6
CASSLDRGQGNSPLHF
TGTGCCAGCAGTTTAGATAGGGGACAGGGGAATTCACCCCTCCACTTT
>TRBV28|many|NA|TRBJ2-7
CASTHGTKLYEQYF
TGTGCCAGCACCCACGGGACAAAACTCTACGAGCAGTACTTC
>TRBV27|many|TRBD2|TRBJ2-7
CASSSPAGAYEQYF
TGTGCCAGCAGTTCTCCCGCGGGGGCCTACGAGCAGTACTTC